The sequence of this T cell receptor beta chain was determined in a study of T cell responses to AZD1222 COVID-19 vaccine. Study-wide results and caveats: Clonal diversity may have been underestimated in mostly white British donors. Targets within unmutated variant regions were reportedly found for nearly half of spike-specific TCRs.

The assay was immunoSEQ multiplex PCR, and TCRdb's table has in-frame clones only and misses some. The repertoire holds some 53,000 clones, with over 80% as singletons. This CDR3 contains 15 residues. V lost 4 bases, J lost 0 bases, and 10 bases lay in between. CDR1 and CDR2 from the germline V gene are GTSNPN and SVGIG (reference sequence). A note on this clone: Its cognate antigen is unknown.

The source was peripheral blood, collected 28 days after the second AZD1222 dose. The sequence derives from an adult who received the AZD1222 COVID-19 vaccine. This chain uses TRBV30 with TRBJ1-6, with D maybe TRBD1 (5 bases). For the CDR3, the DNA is TGTGCCTGGAATCCAGACAGCTCCTATAATTCACCCCTCCACTTT. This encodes CAWNPDSSYNSPLHF.